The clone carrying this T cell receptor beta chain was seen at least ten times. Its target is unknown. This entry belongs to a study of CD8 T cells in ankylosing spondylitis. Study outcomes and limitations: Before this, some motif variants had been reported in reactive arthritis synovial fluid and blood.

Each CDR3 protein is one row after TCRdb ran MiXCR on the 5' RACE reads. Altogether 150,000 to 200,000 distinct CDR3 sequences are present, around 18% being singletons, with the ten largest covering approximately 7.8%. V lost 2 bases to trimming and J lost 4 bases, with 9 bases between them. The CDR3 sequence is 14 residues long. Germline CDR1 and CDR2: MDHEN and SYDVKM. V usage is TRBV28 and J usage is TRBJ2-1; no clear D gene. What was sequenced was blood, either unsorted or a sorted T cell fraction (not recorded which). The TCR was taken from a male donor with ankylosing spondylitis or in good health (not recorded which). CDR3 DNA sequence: TGTGCCAGCAGTTTACCCGGCCCTTACAATGAGCAGTTCTTC. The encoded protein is CASSLPGPYNEQFF.